This T cell receptor (beta chain) was sequenced during a study of cytomegalovirus exposure and HLA in healthy donors (TCRdb year 2017). In the study overall: In an earlier analysis of 450 to 750 of the donors, roughly 300 Gb of sequence data and 117 million unique TCR beta sequences from some 170 million T cells were reported. Of the roughly 400 genotyped donors, approximately 83% fell in the genetic ancestry cluster associated with self-reported Caucasian donors. Every repertoire in the discovery cohort had been generated on one and the same sequencing platform. Donor age, sex, ethnicity and CMV serostatus were collected together with the repertoire data. Along with the roughly 710-subject first cohort, a separate validation cohort of over a hundred different subjects was used. The study aimed to test whether cataloging public T cell receptors could reveal signatures of past pathogen exposure. A later analysis re-analyzed previously published TCR beta repertoires from roughly 630 donors and added high-resolution HLA genotyping to study TCR occurrence patterns. To decide whether each TCR beta V gene segment behaved as functional or pseudogenic, an earlier analysis of several hundred of the donors relied on high-throughput TCR beta sequencing. In the later analysis, no new phenotypic data were used to find candidate immune exposures; instead, reliance was placed on TCR beta sequences and their occurrence across donors. HLA typing included class I and class II loci at four-digit resolution. Genome-wide SNP genotypes for about 65% of the 666 donors were used in a later genetic analysis, which treated that subset as a discovery cohort. Around 330 gigabases of sequencing data and approximately 92 million unique TCR sequences made up an early release that covered some 640 HLA-typed donors. On average, around 230,000 unique TCR beta nucleotide sequences were sequenced per donor among fewer than 500 genotyped donors of the cohort, with 15% to 20% of those sequences being non-productive. The study used immunosequencing to profile the T cell repertoires of several hundred subjects and linked those repertoires to cytomegalovirus serostatus. Typing coverage varied by locus: roughly 629-630 donors for A, B, C, DRB1 and DQB1; 522 for DQA1; more than 600 for DPA1; some 470 for DPB1. The study combined high-throughput TCR immunosequencing, statistical association of individual TCRs with disease status, and machine learning to predict cytomegalovirus infection status. Roughly five DR-DQ haplotypes were handled as single units for association and clustering because linkage in the cohort was strong.

After removal of 0 bases from V and 5 bases from J, the junction retains 7 bases not matched to a gene. CDR1 and CDR2 are read off the germline V gene (reference sequence) as SGHNT and YYREEE. Including cysteine and phenylalanine, the CDR3 has 15 amino acids. This entry keeps only the CDR3 DNA: 45 bases, framed from base 1. In total, about 650 healthy bone marrow donors made up the cohort. At the time of sampling, all cohort members were nominally healthy, though unrecorded immune exposures were likely present. The donor was CMV seronegative and was included in the group of under 450 seronegative cohort members. Every donor gave a peripheral blood sample, and the peripheral blood mononuclear cells from that sample were used for TCR beta sequencing. Genomic DNA was extracted from the blood cell samples with the Qiagen DNeasy Blood Extraction Kit. Receptor libraries were prepared by the immunoSEQ multiplex PCR assay. For the multiplex PCR, a mixture combining 60 forward primers for TCR Vbeta segments and 13 reverse primers for TCR Jbeta segments was used. A multiplex PCR assay on genomic DNA amplified the CDR3 region of rearranged TCR beta genes. The Illumina HiSeq System was used to sequence the amplified TCR beta libraries as 87-base-pair reads. Per the authors' processing: In a later analysis, approximately 74 million unique TCR beta chains were counted across the roughly 610 repertoires, and around 10 million of these chains were shared by at least two donors. A nearest-neighbor algorithm error-corrected the raw reads and collapsed the reads into unique sequences, merging closely related sequences to remove PCR and sequencing errors. CDR3 sequences were aligned to IMGT reference sequences to assign V, D and J gene segments. For a sequence to be retained, at least a six-nucleotide match to both a V gene segment and a J gene segment was required. Rearrangements were classified as productive when the CDR3 lacked stop codons and remained in frame with V and J, and all other rearrangements were classified as non-productive. Following IMGT convention, CDR3 was defined as the stretch from the second conserved V-encoded cysteine to the conserved J-encoded phenylalanine. In an earlier analysis of approximately 500 of the donors, sequences lacking an unambiguous match to a single V gene segment were excluded. In an earlier analysis of several hundred of the donors, V segments were called functional above 56.7% productive rearrangements and were called segregating when the between-donor standard deviation exceeded 5%. A statistical classification framework was built for diagnosing cytomegalovirus status from the catalog of TCR beta chain sequences. A later analysis assigned V and J genes by comparing TCR nucleotide sequences with IMGT/GENE-DB human TR gene sequences. The TCRdist pipeline was used in a later analysis to assign CDR3 sequences and most-parsimonious VDJ recombination scenarios. In a later analysis, each TCR beta chain was defined by its CDR3 amino acid sequence together with its V-gene family, and reads without a unique V-gene family were excluded. A later analysis removed several hundred highly shared, low-generation-probability nucleotide sequences to deal with suspected cross-contamination and a sequencing artifact. For each public chain, a later analysis derived a clonal expansion index from normalized ranks of inferred template counts within each repertoire. A later analysis computed generation probabilities with a VDJ recombination model fitted to out-of-frame rearrangements, and checked the results against IGoR. Hypergeometric tests were used in a later analysis to score TCR-TCR, TCR-HLA and TCR-CMV co-occurrence, with a repertoire-size bias correction applied to the TCR pairs. To estimate false discovery rates, a later analysis permuted the HLA or CMV assignments 20 times. A later analysis grouped co-occurring TCRs with DBSCAN, adding TCRdist sequence similarity when clustering within HLA-allele-positive subsets. Repertoires with fewer than 30,000 or more than 120,000 public chains, plus five repertoires with anomalous nucleotide sharing, were excluded from co-occurrence clustering. The source is immuneACCESS, and TCRdb retained only in-frame sequences with V and J called. Part of the clones is not carried over; for the studies checked, unresolved V genes explain less than half of this, and the remainder is unexplained. Clonal size and the V and J genes are those of that table, whereas D and trimming came from the DNA. The sample data list 100,000 to 150,000 clones, and 65% to 90% of these were observed just once. Less than 0.75% of the sample belongs to the ten largest clones.

Details on this clone: Its specific antigen is unknown. Base qualities are not at hand, and no much larger clone is one base apart.

The full study reports these points: Strong co-occurrence of HLA alleles, especially DR and DQ, made assigning TCR associations to individual alleles difficult. Because counts were too low, about 18 rarely observed V segments, including chromosome 9 orphons, were left out of the earlier analysis of approximately 500 of the donors. CMV serostatus was the only immune exposure information available for the cohort. In a later analysis, HLA-associated TCR beta chains were found to be more clonally expanded and to have lower generation probabilities than equally common non-associated chains. In vitro tests confirmed that a few of the cytomegalovirus-associated TCR beta chains recognize cytomegalovirus antigens. In an earlier analysis of approximately 590 of the donors, most TCR beta V segments appeared in productive rearrangements about 87% or about 30% of the time, broadly matching IMGT annotations. According to a later analysis, most CMV-associated TCR beta chains appeared to be HLA-restricted, and the HLA associations seemed to be driven largely by CMV exposure. An association between a missense DCLRE1C variant and V-gene and J-gene trimming of TCR beta chains was found in a later genetic analysis and replicated in an independent cohort. A later analysis reported that several top co-occurrence clusters appeared linked to parvovirus B19, influenza, CMV and Epstein-Barr virus. In this cohort, only TCR beta chains were sequenced, and detectable features were limited by the absence of alpha or paired-chain data. The authors suggested that the approach could potentially be generalized to other disease states and immunological phenotypes. Correlated functional status among segregating V segments might reflect linkage disequilibrium, but an unknown experimental factor could not be ruled out. A further reported finding was that TCR beta sequences accurately predicted the HLA-A and HLA-B alleles for most subjects in the first cohort. A later analysis found that TCR association rates varied across HLA loci, with DRB1 alleles showing the most associated TCRs and HLA-C alleles the fewest. A total of fewer than 200 TCR beta chains were listed by the study as associated with cytomegalovirus. Compared with the approximately 710-donor mean, donors in an Asian-associated ancestry cluster had fewer N-insertions in productive TCRs, according to a later genetic analysis. Specific HLA alleles were associated with about 17,000 TCR beta sequences at a false discovery rate of 0.05 in a later analysis. Because some donors lacked HLA typing at each locus, the association tests relied only on the typed subset. The classifier was reported to diagnose cytomegalovirus status with high specificity and sensitivity in both the original and validation cohorts. Some IMGT-functional V segments, including TRBV6-2 and TRBV6-3, could not be distinguished by the 87-base-pair reads and were therefore excluded. While some public TCRs were present in many individuals, most TCR sequences turned up only very rarely across donors. The presence/absence analyses assumed that sequencing depth was roughly uniform across donors, and that assumption may not be true. A cluster of highly shared sequence variants was judged likely to be a technical artifact of the sequencing pipeline.

The clonotype was recovered from a man in his late teens or twenties in good health and CMV-seronegative. The specimen sequenced was PBMCs. This chain joins TRBV5-4 to TRBJ2-5; TRBD1 matches 7 bases in the middle. The CDR3 here reads CASSLGGGSRETQYF. At the DNA level, the sequence is TGTGCCAGCAGCTTGGGAGGGGGCTCGAGGGAGACCCAGTACTTC.